The present TCR beta chain was sequenced within a study of cytomegalovirus exposure and HLA in healthy donors. The study, taken as a whole, reports: The authors later linked a missense DCLRE1C variant to TCR beta V- and J-gene trimming. For most TCR beta V segments, an earlier analysis put the productive rate at about 87% or about 30% of the time.

From germline, CDR1 is SEHNR and CDR2 FQNEAQ (reference sequence). Deletions cut 5 bases from V and 4 bases from J, with 17 bases between. The CDR3 is 15 residues long. PCR used 60 Vbeta primers and 13 Jbeta primers. Method: immunoSEQ multiplex PCR; TCRdb's copy keeps in-frame clones and lacks some. The data show 150,000 to 200,000 clones, around 80% seen once. Concerning this clone itself: Its antigen is not identified.

The study sampled nominally healthy donors, though unrecorded immune exposures were likely. This clonotype originated in a man between 35 and 55 years old in good health and CMV-seronegative. The genes are TRBV7-9 and TRBJ1-2, with a weak D call TRBD1 (5 bases). What was sequenced was PBMCs. The CDR3 nucleotides are TGTGCCAGCAGCCCAGACAAGACAGCCCTCTATGGCTACACCTTC. Its translation: CASSPDKTALYGYTF. Complete variable domain (other parts from reference TRBV7-9 and TRBJ1-2): DTGVSQNPRHKITKRGQNVTFRCDPISEHNRLYWYRQTLGQGPEFLTYFQNEAQLEKSRLLSDRFSAERPKGSFSTLEIQRTEQGDSAMYLCASSPDKTALYGYTFGSGTRLTVV.